This T cell receptor beta chain was documented in a study of T cell responses to AZD1222 COVID-19 vaccine. Profiling relied on immunoSEQ multiplex PCR, and the TCRdb table lists in-frame clones only, not all of them. This sample carries nearly 110,000 clones, 80% to 95% of them seen once, and the ten largest clones take approximately 8%. This specimen was peripheral blood, taken 28 days after the second AZD1222 dose. This receptor was taken from an adult who received the AZD1222 COVID-19 vaccine.

Here the CDR3 reads CASSLFGADAYEQYF. The CDR3, as DNA: TGTGCCAGCAGCTTATTCGGGGCCGACGCCTACGAGCAGTACTTC. This sequence joins TRBV5-4 and TRBJ2-7; the D gene could be TRBD1 or TRBD2 (5 bases each). Germline loops: CDR1 SGHNT, CDR2 YYREEE (reference sequence). V lost 2 bases and J lost 2, with 14 bases in between. The CDR3 contains 15 residues.